This record looks at one T cell receptor beta chain sequence and its context. The use of a sample-barcoded 5' primer and a J-beta primer mix characterized a second PCR of roughly 6 to 11 cycles. TCRdb re-called the 5' RACE reads with MiXCR, one entry per CDR3 protein. The repertoire includes roughly 800,000 distinct CDR3 sequences, about 53% of them detected once, and around 40% sits in the top ten. The CDR3 contains 13 residues. CDR1 and CDR2 from the germline V gene are MNHEY and SVGAGI. V was pared by 7 bases and J by 13 bases, with 20 bases between. Caucasian individuals from Russia who were healthy and aged roughly 6 to 100 acted as donors. PBMCs, at least 7 million per sample, were isolated. This sample stems from a study of blood T cells in healthy people across ages.

The genes are TRBV6-5 and TRBJ2-4, with D perhaps being TRBD1 or TRBD2 (5 bases each). The receptor comes from an elderly man in good health. The sample was blood. The CDR3 protein is CASIGIQGREQYF. The CDR3 DNA follows: TGTGCCAGCATCGGAATTCAGGGTAGGGAGCAGTACTTC.